These 11 T cell receptor beta chains came from one sample sequenced in a study of blood T cell repertoires in COVID-19. TCRdb's table, derived via immunoSEQ multiplex PCR, lists solely in-frame clones and lacks some. The table includes about 150,000 clones, 80% to 90% detected once. What was sequenced was PBMCs or T cells enriched from blood (not recorded which). These TCRs come from a woman between 45 and 65 years old who had recovered from COVID-19.

This clone has just a few counts. V and J are TRBV11-2 and TRBJ1-1; no reliable D call. V was trimmed by 0 bases and J by 2 bases, leaving 7 bases between them. Germline V gene sequence: CDR1 SGHAT, CDR2 FQNNGV. CDR3 size: 14 residues. The chain's CDR3 is CASSLEPGNTEAFF. The CDR3 DNA reads as TGTGCCAGCAGCTTAGAACCAGGAAACACTGAAGCTTTCTTT. The variable domain in full, with the rest retrieved from reference TRBV11-2 and TRBJ1-1, is EAGVAQSPRYKIIEKRQSVAFWCNPISGHATLYWYQQILGQGPKLLIQFQNNGVVDDSQLPKDRFSAERLKGVDSTLKIQPAKLEDSAVYLCASSLEPGNTEAFFGQGTRLTVV.

This clone was observed a handful of times. The chain joins TRBV7-2 to TRBJ2-5; 8 bases line up with TRBD1. Germline-derived CDR1 and CDR2 are SGHTA and FQGNSA. Germline trimming cut 5 bases from V and 2 bases from J; bases unmatched to any gene: 10. The CDR3 has 16 amino acids. The CDR3: CASSVRAGGEQETQYF. DNA of the CDR3: TGTGCCAGCAGCGTCCGGGCAGGGGGCGAGCAAGAGACCCAGTACTTC.

This clone was found many times. The chain joins TRBV6-5 to TRBJ1-2, with D maybe TRBD1 (5 bases). Deletions cut 4 bases from V and 7 bases from J, with 10 bases between. This CDR3 is 12 amino acids long. Germline lookup yields CDR1 MNHEY and CDR2 SVGAGI. The CDR3, as DNA: TGTGCCAGCAGTTTCCAGGGTTCTGGCTACACCTTC. Translated, it gives CASSFQGSGYTF.

This chain's CDR3 is CASSQEITGRGTEAFF. CDR3 bases: TGCGCCAGCAGCCAAGAAATTACAGGGCGAGGCACTGAAGCTTTCTTT. The chain uses TRBV4-1 and TRBJ1-1; possibly TRBD1 for D (6 bases). There are 16 residues in the CDR3. Germline-derived CDR1 and CDR2 are MGHRA and YSYEKL. Trimming shortened V by 0 bases and J by 4 bases, and 15 bases separated the two germline ends.

This sequence joins TRBV6-2 or TRBV6-3 and TRBJ2-7; D not certain. V lost 6 bases and J 4 bases, leaving 13 bases between the germline ends. There are 13 residues in the CDR3. The germline CDR1 and CDR2 sequences are MNHEY and SVGEGT. The CDR3 spells CASSLGQRYEQYF. DNA of the CDR3: TGTGCCAGCAGCCTGGGCCAGAGATACGAGCAGTACTTC.

The J gene is TRBJ2-2, the V gene TRBV9; 14 bases are shared with TRBD2. Germline V gene sequence: CDR1 SGDLS, CDR2 YYNGEE. Trimming at V came to 2 bases and at J to 4 bases, leaving 1 base not matched to a gene. The CDR3 covers 16 residues. Written as DNA, the CDR3 is TGTGCCAGCAGCGTTGGGACTAGCGGGAGCACCGGGGAGCTGTTTTTT. Translation gives CASSVGTSGSTGELFF.

This chain links TRBV19 with TRBJ1-1; TRBD1 might be the D (5 bases). This CDR3 is 13 amino acids long. Germline lookup yields CDR1 LNHDA and CDR2 SQIVND (reference sequence). V was trimmed by 5 bases and J by 5 bases, leaving 12 bases between them. CDR3 DNA: TGTGCCAGTAGTCAAGGGGACTGGACTGAAGCTTTCTTT. It encodes CASSQGDWTEAFF.

The chain carries TRBV3-1 (or the pseudogene TRBV3-2) and TRBJ2-2, with D possibly being TRBD2 (7 bases). Germline CDR1 and CDR2: LGHDT and YNNKEL (reference sequence). The CDR3 is 15 residues long. V lost 4 bases and J lost 5, with 14 bases in between. CDR3: CASSPGGLGTGELFF. The DNA for the CDR3 is TGTGCCAGCAGCCCGGGGGGCCTGGGGACCGGGGAGCTGTTTTTT.

A remark on this clone: This sample also contains other DNA sequences that code for the same CDR3. This chain connects TRBV18 to TRBJ2-7, with a weak D call TRBD1 (6 bases). With 3 bases removed from V and 4 bases from J, the gap between germline ends came to 13 bases. Per germline, CDR1 KGHSH and CDR2 LQKENI. The CDR3 loop spans 14 amino acids. The chain's CDR3 is CASSPGTGSYEQYF. The CDR3 nucleotides are TGTGCCAGCTCACCCGGCACAGGGTCGTACGAGCAGTACTTC.

The gene calls are TRBV27 and TRBJ2-7; D is perhaps TRBD2 (6 bases). V dropped 0 bases and J dropped 2 bases, with 11 bases sitting between them. CDR3 length equals 15 residues. Germline CDR1 and CDR2: MNHEY and SMNVEV (reference sequence). The chain's CDR3 is CASSLSGGAPYEQYF. CDR3 sequence (DNA): TGTGCCAGCAGTTTATCGGGGGGAGCACCCTACGAGCAGTACTTC.

This sequence joins TRBV12-3 or TRBV12-4 and TRBJ2-1; D is undetermined. CDR3 length equals 13 residues. The V end lost 2 bases, the J end lost 4 bases, and 6 bases lay between the germline ends. CDR3 sequence: CASSLIRYNEQFF. The CDR3 bases are TGTGCCAGCAGTTTAATCAGGTACAATGAGCAGTTCTTC.